Listed here are 19 T cell receptor beta chains from one sample, sequenced in a study of T-cell reconstitution after alpha-beta-depleted transplantation in children listed by TCRdb under 2016. Library generation was performed with PCR. The run used an Illumina HiSeq 2500. TCR library preparation used molecular barcoding, with unique molecular identifiers applied to normalize quantification of the TCRbeta repertoire. In TCRdb, the public reads were trimmed at Q25 with fastp and aligned with MiXCR, with productive beta chains retained. Rows with a matching CDR3 protein are joined into one entry that keeps the most common DNA and genes. This sample gives 500,000 to 750,000 distinct CDR3 sequences in total; roughly 27% of them show up just once. About 35% of the sample lies in the top ten. The treatment or condition label corresponds to: allogeneic hematopoietic cell transplantation with graft depleted of TCRalphabeta T cells and CD19 B cells.

The sequences come from PBMCs, collected before TCRalphabeta/CD19-depleted stem cell transplant. These receptors all come from a boy less than two years old with Wiskott-Aldrich syndrome, due to receive a stem cell transplant.

This clonotype has more than one count but fewer than ten. The chain links TRBV2 to TRBJ2-1, with D uncertain. Germline lookup yields CDR1 SNHLY and CDR2 FYNNEI. CDR3 length: 13 residues. The V gene lost 3 bases and the J gene lost 9 bases, with 12 bases spanning the gap. The CDR3 loop is CASSEADLGEQFF. Here the CDR3 DNA reads TGTGCCAGCAGTGAGGCCGACTTGGGTGAGCAGTTCTTC.

This clonotype was picked up a small number of times. Being one base from a much bigger clone, this may be a read error. J is TRBJ2-7 and V is TRBV5-1; 7 positions agree with TRBD1. Germline values: CDR1 SGHRS, CDR2 YFSETQ. The length of the CDR3 is 13 residues. V gave up 3 bases and J gave up 2 bases; unmatched junction bases: 2. The CDR3 region has the DNA TGCGCCAGCAGCTCGGGACAGACCTACGAGCAGTACTTC. This codes for CASSSGQTYEQYF.

The J gene is TRBJ2-2, the V gene TRBV15, with TRBD2 identical over 7 bases. The CDR3 length is 17 residues. Germline-derived CDR1 and CDR2 are LNHNV and YYDKDF (reference sequence). Unmatched junction bases numbered 11, after V lost 5 bases and J lost 2 bases. Here the CDR3 reads CATSGWSSGFNTGELFF. CDR3 sequence (DNA): TGTGCCACCAGCGGGTGGTCTAGCGGCTTTAACACCGGGGAGCTGTTTTTT. The entire variable domain, with the rest obtained from reference TRBV15 and TRBJ2-2, is as follows: DAMVIQNPRYQVTQFGKPVTLSCSQTLNHNVMYWYQQKSSQAPKLLFHYYDKDFNNEADTPDNFQSRRPNTSFCFLDIRSPGLGDTAMYLCATSGWSSGFNTGELFFGEGSRLTVL.

There are many counts of this clonotype. J is TRBJ2-3 and V is TRBV7-3, with D uncertain. Germline V gene sequence: CDR1 SGHTA, CDR2 FQGTGA. V lost 1 base and J 0 bases, leaving 2 bases between the germline ends. The CDR3 has 13 amino acids. CDR3 amino acids: CASSLISTDTQYF. CDR3 in DNA: TGTGCCAGCAGCTTAATCAGCACAGATACGCAGTATTTT.

This chain links TRBV3-1 with TRBJ2-1, with 8 bases fitting TRBD2. The germline gives CDR1 LGHDT, CDR2 YNNKEL (reference sequence). CDR3 length: 20 residues. The V and J ends lost 4 bases and 8 bases, in that order; junction bases with no gene match: 25. CDR3 in amino acids: CASSLQGPGSATSARYEQFF. CDR3 DNA: TGTGCCAGCAGCCTCCAGGGGCCAGGGAGCGCGACTAGCGCAAGGTATGAGCAGTTCTTC.

The genes are TRBV7-8 and TRBJ2-5; 8 bases are shared with TRBD2. This CDR3 is 18 amino acids long. The germline V gene encodes CDR1 SGHVS and CDR2 FQNEAQ. J gave up 2 bases and V 1 base, and 12 bases lay outside the gene matches. The DNA of the CDR3 is TGTGCCAGCAGCTTAGGTAGCGGGGCCCGTGGGAGGCAAGAGACCCAGTACTTC. It is translated as CASSLGSGARGRQETQYF. The full variable domain, in which reference TRBV7-8 and TRBJ2-5 provide the parts outside the CDR3, is GAGVSQSPRYKVAKRGQDVALRCDPISGHVSLFWYQQALGQGPEFLTYFQNEAQLDKSGLPSDRFFAERPEGSVSTLKIQRTQQEDSAVYLCASSLGSGARGRQETQYFGPGTRLLVL.

The chain has TRBV7-6 and TRBJ1-5; D call uncertain. The CDR3 has 14 amino acids. Germline CDR1 and CDR2: SGHVS and FNYEAQ. Trimming removed 3 bases at V and 3 bases at J, with 9 bases between. The CDR3 sequence is CASSLAHNNQPQHF. CDR3 bases: TGTGCCAGCAGCTTGGCACATAACAATCAGCCCCAGCATTTT. Variable domain in full (rest from reference TRBV7-6 and TRBJ1-5): GAGVSQSPRYKVTKRGQDVALRCDPISGHVSLYWYRQALGQGPEFLTYFNYEAQQDKSGLPNDRFSAERPEGSISTLTIQRTEQRDSAMYRCASSLAHNNQPQHFGDGTRLSIL.

With respect to this clonotype: At one of its ends the junction is not consistent with the germline gene, which may arise from a read error. The chain recombines TRBV6-1 with TRBJ2-5, with 8 nucleotides matching TRBD1. Germline CDR1 reads MNHNS; CDR2 reads SASEGT. There are 14 residues in the CDR3. The CDR3 loop reads CASKSTGAQGTQYF. The CDR3 coding sequence is TGTGCCAGCAAATCGACAGGGGCCCAAGGGACCCAGTACTTC.

V is TRBV4-2 and J is TRBJ2-7; TRBD1 agrees at 8 bases. This CDR3 contains 15 residues. Per the germline V gene, CDR1 is LGHNA and CDR2 is YNFKEQ. The V gene end was trimmed by 2 bases and the J gene end by 6 bases; junction bases not matched to a gene: 9. Here the CDR3 reads CASSQTRDRRSEQYF. The CDR3, as DNA: TGTGCCAGCAGCCAAACCCGGGACAGGAGGAGCGAGCAGTACTTC.

This clonotype was detected a few times. The V gene is TRBV20-1, the J gene TRBJ1-5, with D hard to call. V lost 0 bases and J 2 bases, leaving 11 bases between the germline ends. Looked up from germline, CDR1 is DFQATT and CDR2 is SNEGSKA (reference sequence). There are 15 residues in the CDR3. The DNA of the CDR3 is TGCAGTGCTAGAGATCGACGGAGGGGCAATCAGCCCCAGCATTTT. Translated, it gives CSARDRRRGNQPQHF.

This clonotype was seen a handful of times. The chain uses TRBV3-1 and TRBJ1-2, with 8 bases matching TRBD1. The germline V gene encodes CDR1 LGHDT and CDR2 YNNKEL (reference sequence). The V and J ends lost 1 base and 6 bases, in that order; junction bases with no gene match: 4. CDR3 length equals 14 residues. The DNA of the CDR3 is TGTGCCAGCAGCCAAGCAGGGGGCAATAATGGCTACACCTTC. It codes for CASSQAGGNNGYTF.

This clonotype was counted a few times. The chain recombines TRBV7-6 with TRBJ2-1; the D gene is possibly TRBD2 (5 bases). The V gene lost 4 bases and the J gene lost 2 bases, with 6 bases spanning the gap. The CDR3 runs 13 residues. The germline gives CDR1 SGHVS, CDR2 FNYEAQ. This CDR3 is CASSSEAYNEQFF. CDR3 in DNA: TGTGCCAGCAGCTCGGAGGCCTACAATGAGCAGTTCTTC.

The chain joins TRBV20-1 to TRBJ2-2; the D is unclear. CDR1 is DFQATT, CDR2 SNEGSKA, per germline (reference sequence). CDR3 length equals 16 residues. V lost 0 bases and J lost 3, with 14 bases in between. The CDR3 DNA follows: TGCAGTGCTAGAGACCCGAGCCCATTGTACACCGGGGAGCTGTTTTTT. This translates into CSARDPSPLYTGELFF.

This clonotype was counted many times. The chain links TRBV5-1 to TRBJ1-2; the D is unclear. The V end lost 0 bases, the J end lost 2 bases, and 11 bases lay between the germline ends. Germline CDR1 is SGHRS and CDR2 is YFSETQ. The CDR3 has 15 residues. As DNA, the CDR3 is TGCGCCAGCAGCTTGGCCCCGGGTGGAAACTATGGCTACACCTTC. Translated: CASSLAPGGNYGYTF.

This rearrangement joins TRBV12-3 or TRBV12-4 to TRBJ1-2; D is undetermined. This CDR3 region has 13 residues. V lost 3 bases and J lost 2, with 7 bases in between. CDR3 sequence: CASSFKSNYGYTF. CDR3 DNA sequence: TGTGCCAGCAGTTTCAAGAGCAACTATGGCTACACCTTC.

The chain is built from TRBV6-1 and TRBJ1-1; D not resolved. The CDR3 consists of 16 residues. Trimming took 1 base from V and 0 from J, leaving 12 bases between them. Germline CDR1 is MNHNS and CDR2 is SASEGT. CDR3 sequence: CASSEVLGRLNTEAFF. As DNA, the CDR3 is TGTGCCAGCAGTGAAGTTCTCGGACGGCTGAACACTGAAGCTTTCTTT.

This clonotype turned up a few times. The chain combines TRBV20-1 with TRBJ1-2, with D maybe TRBD1 (6 bases). The length of the CDR3 is 12 residues. From germline, CDR1 is DFQATT and CDR2 SNEGSKA (reference sequence). Trimming took off 2 bases at V and 5 bases at J, with 9 bases between the two ends. Written as DNA, the CDR3 is TGCAGTGCTAGAACAGGGATTTATGGCTACACCTTC. It translates to CSARTGIYGYTF.

V gene TRBV20-1 combines with J gene TRBJ2-7, with a tentative D call TRBD1 (6 bases). V lost 4 bases and J lost 4, with 17 bases in between. The CDR3 sequence is 14 residues long. Germline values: CDR1 DFQATT, CDR2 SNEGSKA (reference sequence). The DNA for the CDR3 is TGCAGTGCTACCCAAACAGGGTTCCCATACGAGCAGTACTTC. The encoded protein is CSATQTGFPYEQYF.

The V gene is TRBV5-1, the J gene TRBJ1-1, with 7 positions matching TRBD1. CDR1 SGHRS and CDR2 YFSETQ come from the germline V gene. The junction had 5 bases not matched to a gene; V was cut back by 3 bases and J by 0 bases. This CDR3 is 15 amino acids long. The CDR3 spells CASSSRDSLNTEAFF. The CDR3 DNA is TGCGCCAGCAGCTCGCGGGACAGCTTGAACACTGAAGCTTTCTTT. The full variable domain, in which reference TRBV5-1 and TRBJ1-1 provide the parts outside the CDR3, is KAGVTQTPRYLIKTRGQQVTLSCSPISGHRSVSWYQQTPGQGLQFLFEYFSETQRNKGNFPGRFSGRQFSNSRSEMNVSTLELGDSALYLCASSSRDSLNTEAFFGQGTRLTVV.